This T cell receptor (beta chain) was identified in a study of beta chain features in type 1 diabetes. CDR1 and CDR2 (germline): SGHTA, FQGNSA. This CDR3 spans 12 amino acids. The whole isolated RNA underwent reverse transcription, so sequencing captured expressed TCRB transcripts. Data came from immunoSEQ multiplex PCR; TCRdb stores just in-frame clones and leaves some out. The profile shows fewer than 500,000 clones, roughly 13% of them singletons. Findings and caveats of the study: Significant though moderate, a shortening of TCRB CDR3s appeared in all four CD4+ subsets of Type 1 diabetes patients.

Note on this clone: What it binds is unknown. The junction departs from germline at one end; a sequencing error may be responsible.

This TCR derives from a man younger than 45 in good health. Material for sequencing was naive CD4+ T cells from blood. The genes are TRBV7-2 and TRBJ2-1, with 7 bases identical to TRBD1. The CDR3 here is CAGSPDRVEQFF. Written as DNA, the CDR3 is TGTGCCGGCAGCCCTGACAGGGTTGAGCAGTTCTTC.